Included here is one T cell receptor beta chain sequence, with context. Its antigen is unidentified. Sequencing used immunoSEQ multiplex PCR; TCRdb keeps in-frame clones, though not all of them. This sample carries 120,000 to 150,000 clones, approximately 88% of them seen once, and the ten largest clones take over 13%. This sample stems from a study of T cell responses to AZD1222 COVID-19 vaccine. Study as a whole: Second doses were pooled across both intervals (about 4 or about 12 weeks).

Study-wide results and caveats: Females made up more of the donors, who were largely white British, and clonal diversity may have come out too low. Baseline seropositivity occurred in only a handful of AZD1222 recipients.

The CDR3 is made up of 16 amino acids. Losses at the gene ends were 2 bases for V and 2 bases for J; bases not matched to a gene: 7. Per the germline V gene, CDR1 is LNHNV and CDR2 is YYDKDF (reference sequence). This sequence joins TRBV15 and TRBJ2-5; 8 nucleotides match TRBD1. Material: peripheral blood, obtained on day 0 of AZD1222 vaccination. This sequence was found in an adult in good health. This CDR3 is CATSRLRTGRQETQYF. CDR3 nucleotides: TGTGCCACCAGCAGACTACGGACAGGGCGGCAAGAGACCCAGTACTTC. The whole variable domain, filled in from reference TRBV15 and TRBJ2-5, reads DAMVIQNPRYQVTQFGKPVTLSCSQTLNHNVMYWYQQKSSQAPKLLFHYYDKDFNNEADTPDNFQSRRPNTSFCFLDIRSPGLGDTAMYLCATSRLRTGRQETQYFGPGTRLLVL.